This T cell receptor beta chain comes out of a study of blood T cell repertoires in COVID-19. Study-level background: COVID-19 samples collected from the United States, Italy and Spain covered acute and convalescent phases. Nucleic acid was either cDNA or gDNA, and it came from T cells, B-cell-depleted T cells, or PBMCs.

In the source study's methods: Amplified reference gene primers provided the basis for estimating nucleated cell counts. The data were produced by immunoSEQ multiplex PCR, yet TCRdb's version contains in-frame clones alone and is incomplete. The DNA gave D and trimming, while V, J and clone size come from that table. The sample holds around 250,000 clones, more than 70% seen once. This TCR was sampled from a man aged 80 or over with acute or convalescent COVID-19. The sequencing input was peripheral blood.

The DNA for the CDR3 is TGTGCCAGCAGTTTAGGCCTAGCGGGAGGGGGCGTGGAAGAGACCCAGTACTTC. Translation: CASSLGLAGGGVEETQYF. This chain links TRBV28 with TRBJ2-5; 12 nucleotides line up with TRBD2. J gave up 3 bases and V 2 bases, and 10 bases lay outside the gene matches. Germline CDR1 reads MDHEN; CDR2 reads SYDVKM. The CDR3 loop spans 18 amino acids.